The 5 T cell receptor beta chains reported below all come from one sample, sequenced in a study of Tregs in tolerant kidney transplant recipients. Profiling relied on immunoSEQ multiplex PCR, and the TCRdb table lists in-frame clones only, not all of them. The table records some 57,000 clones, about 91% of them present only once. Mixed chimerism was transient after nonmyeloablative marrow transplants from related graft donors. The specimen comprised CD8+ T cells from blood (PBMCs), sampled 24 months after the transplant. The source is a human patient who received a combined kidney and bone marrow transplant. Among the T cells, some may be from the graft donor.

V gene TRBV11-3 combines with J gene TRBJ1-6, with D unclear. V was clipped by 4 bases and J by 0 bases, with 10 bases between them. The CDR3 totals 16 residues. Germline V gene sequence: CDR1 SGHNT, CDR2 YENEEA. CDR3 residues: CASSYSGSSYNSPLHF. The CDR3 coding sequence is TGTGCCAGCAGCTACTCGGGGAGCTCCTATAATTCACCCCTCCACTTT.

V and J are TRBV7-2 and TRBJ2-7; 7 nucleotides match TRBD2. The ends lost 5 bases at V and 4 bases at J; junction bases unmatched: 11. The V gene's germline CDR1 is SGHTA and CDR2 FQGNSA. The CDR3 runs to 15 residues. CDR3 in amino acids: CASSPRGAGRYEQYF. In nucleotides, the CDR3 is TGTGCCAGCAGCCCAAGGGGAGCGGGACGTTACGAGCAGTACTTC.

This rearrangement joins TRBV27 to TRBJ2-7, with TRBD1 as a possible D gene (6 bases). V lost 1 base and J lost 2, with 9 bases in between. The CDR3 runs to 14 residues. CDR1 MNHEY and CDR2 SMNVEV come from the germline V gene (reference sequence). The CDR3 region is CASSLWAGAYEQYF. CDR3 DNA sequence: TGTGCCAGCAGTTTATGGGCAGGGGCCTACGAGCAGTACTTC.

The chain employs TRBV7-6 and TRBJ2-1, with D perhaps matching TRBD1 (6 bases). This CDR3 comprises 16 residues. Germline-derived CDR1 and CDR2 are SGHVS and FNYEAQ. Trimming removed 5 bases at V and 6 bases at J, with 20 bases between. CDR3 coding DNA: TGTGCCAGCAGCCGCCCACACAATACAGGGATCAATGAGCAGTTCTTC. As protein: CASSRPHNTGINEQFF. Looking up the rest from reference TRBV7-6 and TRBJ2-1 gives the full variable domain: GAGVSQSPRYKVTKRGQDVALRCDPISGHVSLYWYRQALGQGPEFLTYFNYEAQQDKSGLPNDRFSAERPEGSISTLTIQRTEQRDSAMYRCASSRPHNTGINEQFFGPGTRLTVL.

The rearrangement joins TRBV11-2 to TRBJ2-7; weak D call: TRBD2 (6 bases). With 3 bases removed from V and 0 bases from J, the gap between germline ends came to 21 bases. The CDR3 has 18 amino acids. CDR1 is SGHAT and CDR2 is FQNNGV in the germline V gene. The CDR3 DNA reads TGTGCCAGCAGCTTGACCCCTTTTGAGCGGGCACTCTCCTACGAGCAGTACTTC. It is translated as CASSLTPFERALSYEQYF. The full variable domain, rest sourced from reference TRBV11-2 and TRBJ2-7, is EAGVAQSPRYKIIEKRQSVAFWCNPISGHATLYWYQQILGQGPKLLIQFQNNGVVDDSQLPKDRFSAERLKGVDSTLKIQPAKLEDSAVYLCASSLTPFERALSYEQYFGPGTRLTVT.